A selection of T cell receptor beta chains follows, all from one sample in a study of shared clonotypes between healthy human individuals. Produced via immunoSEQ multiplex PCR; TCRdb's table is partial and in-frame only. Of 1.5 million to 1.9 million clones in the sample, 95% to 99% were seen once. The sample comprised naive CD4+ T cells sorted from blood. The source of these receptors is a man younger than 45 in good health. Each CDR3 is given with its conserved first and last residue. A D gene is named only where the DNA matches it firmly.

D,V,J,DNA,CDR3
.,TRBV30,TRBJ1-2,TGTGCCTGGAGCCGAGGGACCGCAAACTATGGCTACACCTTC,CAWSRGTANYGYTF
TRBD1,TRBV6-6,TRBJ2-2,TGTGCCAGCAGTTTGGGACAGGGCCACGGGGAGCTGTTTTTT,CASSLGQGHGELFF
.,TRBV18,TRBJ1-4,TGTGCCAGCTCCGAGGAAGGGAGAGAAAAACTGTTTTTT,CASSEEGREKLFF
TRBD1,TRBV19,TRBJ1-5,TGTGCCAGTAGTATATTGGACAGGGGGCTAATTGGTCAGCCCCAGCATTTT,CASSILDRGLIGQPQHF
.,TRBV6-1,TRBJ1-5,TGTGCCAGCAGTAACAGGGATGGGGGCAATCAGCCCCAGCATTTT,CASSNRDGGNQPQHF
.,TRBV6-5,TRBJ1-2,TGTGCCAGCAAGGTAACAGGGTCTGATGGCTACACCTTC,CASKVTGSDGYTF
TRBD1,TRBV28,TRBJ1-3,TGTGCCAGCAGTTTTAGACAGGGTGGAAACACCATATATTTT,CASSFRQGGNTIYF
.,TRBV27,TRBJ2-7,TGTGCCAGCAGTCCCCGGTTAGGGTACGAGCAGTACTTC,CASSPRLGYEQYF
.,TRBV5-5,TRBJ2-7,TGTGCCAGCAGCCTCGACAGTTTCATCGCCTACGAGCAGTACTTC,CASSLDSFIAYEQYF
.,TRBV11-2,TRBJ2-2,TGTGCCAGCAGCTTAGTGGGGGGCACCGGGGAGCTGTTTTTT,CASSLVGGTGELFF
TRBD2,TRBV7-9,TRBJ2-1,TGTGCCAGCAGCTTAGCTAGCGGGAGGCCCGTCCAGTTCTTC,CASSLASGRPVQFF
.,TRBV4-1,TRBJ2-7,TGCGCCAGCAGCCGAATACAGAGGGCTGGGGAGCAGTACTTC,CASSRIQRAGEQYF
TRBD1,TRBV19,TRBJ1-2,TGTGCCAGTAACCAAGGGACAGGGGAGGGCTACACCTTC,CASNQGTGEGYTF
.,TRBV7-6,TRBJ2-2,TGTGCCAGCAGCTCGCTCCCCCTCGGAGGGAACACCGGGGAGCTGTTTTTT,CASSSLPLGGNTGELFF
TRBD1,TRBV5-1,TRBJ2-7,TGCGCCAGCAGCTTGGGTGGGACAGCAACCTACGAGCAGTACTTC,CASSLGGTATYEQYF
.,TRBV28,TRBJ2-7,TGTGCCAGCACCTGGGGGGATCGGGCCTACGAGCAGTACTTC,CASTWGDRAYEQYF
.,TRBV19,TRBJ2-2,TGTGCCAGTGCCGGAAGCACCGGGGAGCTGTTTTTT,CASAGSTGELFF
.,TRBV29-1,TRBJ2-1,TGCAGCGCAGACAGGCCTCTCAGCTCCTACAATGAGCAGTTCTTC,CSADRPLSSYNEQFF
.,TRBV10-3,TRBJ2-7,TGTGCCATCAGTGAGTCGTTTGCCCGCTCCTACGAGCAGTACTTC,CAISESFARSYEQYF
.,TRBV7-3,TRBJ1-3,TGTGCCAGCAGCTTAAAGGCCGGAAACACCATATATTTT,CASSLKAGNTIYF
.,TRBV19,TRBJ1-1,TGTGCCAGTAGTATAGGTACAGGTACCGGTGAAGCTTTCTTT,CASSIGTGTGEAFF
TRBD1,TRBV6-6,TRBJ2-7,TGTGCCAGCAGCCCAGACAGGGAAACCTACGAGCAGTACTTC,CASSPDRETYEQYF
.,TRBV27,TRBJ2-6,TGTGCCAGCAGTACCCGCTCTGGGGCCAACGTCCTGACTTTC,CASSTRSGANVLTF
TRBD1,TRBV18,TRBJ2-7,TGTGCCAGCTCACCAGAGGACAGGGGGTTTGGCTACGAGCAGTACTTC,CASSPEDRGFGYEQYF
.,TRBV2,TRBJ2-7,TGTGCCAGCACTGGGAGTTGGGGACGCTACGAGCAGTACTTC,CASTGSWGRYEQYF
.,TRBV20-1,TRBJ1-2,TGCAGTGCTAGTTTGAACTATGGCTACACCTTC,CSASLNYGYTF
.,TRBV29-1,TRBJ2-1,TGCAGCGTTGGAGGTCAGACCAATGAGCAGTTCTTC,CSVGGQTNEQFF
.,TRBV7-2,TRBJ2-7,TGTGCCAGCAGCTTAGGCCCCACAAACTACGAGCAGTACTTC,CASSLGPTNYEQYF
TRBD1,TRBV2,TRBJ2-3,TGTGCCAGCAAAGGACAGGGGGCTCTCCGAAGAGGTACGCAGTATTTT,CASKGQGALRRGTQYF
.,TRBV29-1,TRBJ2-1,TGCAGCGTAAGGATACAGGTGAATGAGCAGTTCTTC,CSVRIQVNEQFF
TRBD1,TRBV28,TRBJ2-3,TGTGCCAGCAGTTCCCGGACAGGGGCAGATACGCAGTATTTT,CASSSRTGADTQYF
TRBD1,TRBV28,TRBJ2-7,TGTGCCAGCAGTTTAGGCAAGACAGGGCGGCCCTACGAGCAGTACTTC,CASSLGKTGRPYEQYF
TRBD1,TRBV7-9,TRBJ2-7,TGTGCCAGCAGCCGGGACAGGGCCTACGAGCAGTACTTC,CASSRDRAYEQYF
.,TRBV5-1,TRBJ2-1,TGCGCCAGCAGTATCCTGGGGACGTCCAGCTCCTACAATGAGCAGTTCTTC,CASSILGTSSSYNEQFF
.,TRBV14,TRBJ2-5,TGTGCCAGCAGCCAAGAGCGGGCACGTCGAGTAACAAACCAAGAGACCCAGTACTTC,CASSQERARRVTNQETQYF
.,TRBV2,TRBJ2-7,TGTGCCAGCAGTGATCAGGGGTTAGCCTACGAGCAGTACTTC,CASSDQGLAYEQYF
.,TRBV4-1,TRBJ1-2,TGCGCCAGCAGCCCCCGAGGAGGGATCGCCCCCTATGGCTACACCTTC,CASSPRGGIAPYGYTF
.,TRBV14,TRBJ2-1,TGTGCCAGCAGCCCTCGGGGCAGGGGATTGTACAATGAGCAGTTCTTC,CASSPRGRGLYNEQFF